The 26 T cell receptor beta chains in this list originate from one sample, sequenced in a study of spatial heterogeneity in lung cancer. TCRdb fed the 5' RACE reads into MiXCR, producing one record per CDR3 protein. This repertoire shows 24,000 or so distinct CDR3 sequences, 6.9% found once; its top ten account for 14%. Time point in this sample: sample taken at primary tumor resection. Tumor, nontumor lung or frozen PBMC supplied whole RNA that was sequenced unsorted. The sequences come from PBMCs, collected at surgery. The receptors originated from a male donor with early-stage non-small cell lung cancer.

CDR3 loop: CASSWIGSEAFF. CDR3 nucleotide sequence: TGTGCCAGCAGCTGGATAGGATCTGAAGCTTTCTTT. The V gene is TRBV6-6, the J gene TRBJ1-1; D is uncertain. Trimming stripped 6 bases from V and 6 bases from J, with 11 bases between. This CDR3 has 12 residues. Germline CDR1 is MNHNY and CDR2 is SVGAGI (reference sequence).

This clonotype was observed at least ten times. The DNA of the CDR3 is TGTGCCAGCAGCTTAGGAGAGGCCCGCACAGATACGCAGTATTTT. It yields the protein CASSLGEARTDTQYF. The chain is built from TRBV7-3 and TRBJ2-3; no clear D. Germline CDR1 is SGHTA and CDR2 is FQGTGA. V was shortened by 2 bases and J by 1 base, with 10 bases between the two germline ends. The CDR3 sequence is 15 residues long.

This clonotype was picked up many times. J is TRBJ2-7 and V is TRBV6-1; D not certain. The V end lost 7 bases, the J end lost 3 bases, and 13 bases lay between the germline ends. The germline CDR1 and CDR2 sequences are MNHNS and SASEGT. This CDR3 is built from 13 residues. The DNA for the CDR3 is TGTGCCAGCACTTCGGGTCCTCTCTACGAGCAGTACGTC. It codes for CASTSGPLYEQYV.

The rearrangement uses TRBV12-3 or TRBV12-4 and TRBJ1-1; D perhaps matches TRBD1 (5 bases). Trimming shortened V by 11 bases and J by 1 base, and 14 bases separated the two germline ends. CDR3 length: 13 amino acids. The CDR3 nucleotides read TGTGCCTCCCGGGGGAGGCAGAACACTGAAGCTTTCTTT. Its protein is CASRGRQNTEAFF.

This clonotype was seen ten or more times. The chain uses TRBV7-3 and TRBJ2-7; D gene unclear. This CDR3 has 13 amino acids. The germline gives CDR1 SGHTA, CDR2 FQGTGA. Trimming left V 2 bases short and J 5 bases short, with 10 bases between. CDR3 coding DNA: TGTGCCAGCAGCTTACGCAGGACCCACGAGCAGTACTTC. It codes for CASSLRRTHEQYF.

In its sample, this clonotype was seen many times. The CDR3 here is CASSLKGQGNTEAFF. CDR3 nucleotides: TGCGCCAGCAGCTTGAAGGGACAGGGGAACACTGAAGCTTTCTTT. The chain links TRBV5-1 to TRBJ1-1; 9 nucleotides agree with TRBD1. J was trimmed by 1 base and V by 1 base; bases with no gene match: 2. The CDR3 covers 15 residues. Per germline, CDR1 SGHRS and CDR2 YFSETQ.

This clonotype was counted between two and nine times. The CDR3 DNA reads TGTGCCAGCAGCAAAACAGGGGGTGGTCAGTACTTC. This sequence encodes CASSKTGGGQYF. The chain couples TRBV12-3 or TRBV12-4 to TRBJ2-4, with TRBD1 identical over 8 bases. The V gene end was trimmed by 6 bases and the J gene end by 12 bases; junction bases not matched to a gene: 7. The CDR3 has 12 amino acids.

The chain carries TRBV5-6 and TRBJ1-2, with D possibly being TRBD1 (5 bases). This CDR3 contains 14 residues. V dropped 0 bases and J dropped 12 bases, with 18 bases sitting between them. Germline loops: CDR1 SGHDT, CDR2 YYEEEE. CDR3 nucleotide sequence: TGTGCCAGCAGCTTGGAGGGAACCCTTTGGGGCCACACCTTC. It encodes CASSLEGTLWGHTF.

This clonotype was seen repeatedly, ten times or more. The CDR3 loop reads CASSLSGQGIDTQYF. The DNA of the CDR3 is TGTGCCAGCAGCTTATCGGGTCAAGGGATTGATACGCAGTATTTT. V and J are TRBV7-2 and TRBJ2-3, with unresolved D. The CDR3 is 15 residues long. CDR1 is SGHTA and CDR2 is FQGNSA in the germline V gene. V was shortened by 2 bases and J by 6 bases, with 15 bases between the two germline ends.

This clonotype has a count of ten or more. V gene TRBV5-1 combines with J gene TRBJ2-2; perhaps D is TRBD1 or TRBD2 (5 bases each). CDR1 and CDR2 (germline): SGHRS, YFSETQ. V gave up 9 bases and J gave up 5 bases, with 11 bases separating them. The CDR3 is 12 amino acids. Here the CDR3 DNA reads TGCGCCACCGCCAGGGAGACCGGGGAGCTGTTTTTT. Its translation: CATARETGELFF.

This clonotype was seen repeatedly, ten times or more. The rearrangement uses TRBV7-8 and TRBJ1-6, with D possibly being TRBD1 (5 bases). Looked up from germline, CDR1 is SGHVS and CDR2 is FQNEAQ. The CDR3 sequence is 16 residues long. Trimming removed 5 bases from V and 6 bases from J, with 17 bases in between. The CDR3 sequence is CASSIETRGSNSPLHF. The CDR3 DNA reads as TGTGCCAGCAGCATAGAGACAAGGGGAAGTAATTCACCCCTCCACTTT.

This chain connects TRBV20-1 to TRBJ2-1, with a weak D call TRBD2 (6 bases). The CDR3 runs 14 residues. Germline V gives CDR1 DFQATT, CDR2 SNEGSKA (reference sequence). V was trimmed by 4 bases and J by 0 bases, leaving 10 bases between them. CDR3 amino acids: CSAKAGSSYNEQFF. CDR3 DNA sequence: TGCAGTGCTAAAGCCGGGAGCTCCTACAATGAGCAGTTCTTC.

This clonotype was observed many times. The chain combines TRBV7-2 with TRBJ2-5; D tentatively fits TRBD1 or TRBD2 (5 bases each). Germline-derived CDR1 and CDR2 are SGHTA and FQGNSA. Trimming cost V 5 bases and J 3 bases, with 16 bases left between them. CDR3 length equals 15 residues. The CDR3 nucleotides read TGTGCCAGCAGCGTCTCCGGGACCCCGAAAGAGACCCAGTACTTC. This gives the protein CASSVSGTPKETQYF.

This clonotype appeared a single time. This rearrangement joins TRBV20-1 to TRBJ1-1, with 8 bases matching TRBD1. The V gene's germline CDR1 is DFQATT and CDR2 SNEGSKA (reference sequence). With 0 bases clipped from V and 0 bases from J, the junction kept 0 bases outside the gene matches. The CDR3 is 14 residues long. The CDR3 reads CSARDRGLNTEAFF. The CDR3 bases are TGCAGTGCTAGAGACAGGGGGCTGAACACTGAAGCTTTCTTT.

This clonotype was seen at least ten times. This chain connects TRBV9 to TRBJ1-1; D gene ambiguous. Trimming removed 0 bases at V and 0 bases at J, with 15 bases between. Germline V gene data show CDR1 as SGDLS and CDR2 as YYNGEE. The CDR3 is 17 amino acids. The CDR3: CASSVGGFEPMNTEAFF. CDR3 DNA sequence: TGTGCCAGCAGCGTAGGAGGTTTTGAACCAATGAACACTGAAGCTTTCTTT.

CDR3 DNA: TGCAGTGCTAGCAATCCAAGCGGGAGCCTCGACGAGCAGTACTTC. Translating it yields CSASNPSGSLDEQYF. The rearrangement links TRBV20-1 to TRBJ2-7; 8 bases line up with TRBD2. The trim removed 3 bases at V and 5 bases at J, leaving 12 bases unmatched. Germline V CDR1 and CDR2: DFQATT, SNEGSKA (reference sequence). There are 15 residues in the CDR3.

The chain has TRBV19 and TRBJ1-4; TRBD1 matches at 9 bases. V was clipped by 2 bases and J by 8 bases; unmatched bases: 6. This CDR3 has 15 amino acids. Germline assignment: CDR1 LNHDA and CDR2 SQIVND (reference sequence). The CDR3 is CASSIRTGVGEKLFF. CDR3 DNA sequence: TGTGCCAGTAGTATAAGGACAGGGGTCGGAGAAAAACTGTTTTTT.

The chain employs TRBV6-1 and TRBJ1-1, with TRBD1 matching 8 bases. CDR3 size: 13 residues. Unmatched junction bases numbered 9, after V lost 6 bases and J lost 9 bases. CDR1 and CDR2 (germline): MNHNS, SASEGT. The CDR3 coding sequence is TGTGCCAGCAGCCCTACAGGGGGATCTCAAGCTTTCTTT. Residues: CASSPTGGSQAFF.

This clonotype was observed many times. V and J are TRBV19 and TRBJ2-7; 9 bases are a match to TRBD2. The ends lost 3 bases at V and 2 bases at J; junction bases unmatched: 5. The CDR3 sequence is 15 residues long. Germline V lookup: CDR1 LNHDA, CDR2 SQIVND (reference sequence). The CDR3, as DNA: TGTGCCAGTAGTATTTCAGCGGGAGGTACCTACGAGCAGTACTTC. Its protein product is CASSISAGGTYEQYF.

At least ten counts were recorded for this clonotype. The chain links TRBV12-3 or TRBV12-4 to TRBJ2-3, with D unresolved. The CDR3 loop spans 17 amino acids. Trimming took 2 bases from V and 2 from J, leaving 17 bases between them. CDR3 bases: TGTGCCAGCAGTTTAACCTCTTTCGAGTATCTCACAGATACGCAGTATTTT. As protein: CASSLTSFEYLTDTQYF.

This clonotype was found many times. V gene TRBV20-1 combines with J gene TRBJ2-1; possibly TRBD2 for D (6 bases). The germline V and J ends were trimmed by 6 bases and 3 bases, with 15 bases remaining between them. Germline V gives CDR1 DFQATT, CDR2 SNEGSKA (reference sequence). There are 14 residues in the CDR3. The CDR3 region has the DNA TGCAGTGCCCCGGAAGATAGCGGCTACAATGAGCAGTTCTTC. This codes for CSAPEDSGYNEQFF.

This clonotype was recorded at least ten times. The DNA of the CDR3 is TGTGCCACCAGTGATTTGCGGTCCCGATGGAATGAGCAGTTCTTC. It specifies CATSDLRSRWNEQFF. The chain carries TRBV24-1 and TRBJ2-1; D unclear. V was trimmed by 0 bases and J by 7 bases, leaving 12 bases between them. The CDR3 runs to 15 residues. CDR1 and CDR2 from the germline V gene are KGHDR and SFDVKD.

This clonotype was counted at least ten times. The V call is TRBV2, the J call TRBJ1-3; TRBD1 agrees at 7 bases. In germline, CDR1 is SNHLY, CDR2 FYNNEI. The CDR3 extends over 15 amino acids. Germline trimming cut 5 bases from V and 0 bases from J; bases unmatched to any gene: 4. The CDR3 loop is CASSNRGISGNTIYF. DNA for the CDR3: TGTGCCAGCAGTAACAGGGGCATCTCTGGAAACACCATATATTTT.

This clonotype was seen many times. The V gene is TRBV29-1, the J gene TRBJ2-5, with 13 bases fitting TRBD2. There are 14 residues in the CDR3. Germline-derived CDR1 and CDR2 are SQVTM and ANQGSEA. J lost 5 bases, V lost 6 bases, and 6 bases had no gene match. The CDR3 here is CSVTSGRAYETQYF. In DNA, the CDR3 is TGCAGCGTCACTAGCGGGAGGGCCTATGAGACCCAGTACTTC.

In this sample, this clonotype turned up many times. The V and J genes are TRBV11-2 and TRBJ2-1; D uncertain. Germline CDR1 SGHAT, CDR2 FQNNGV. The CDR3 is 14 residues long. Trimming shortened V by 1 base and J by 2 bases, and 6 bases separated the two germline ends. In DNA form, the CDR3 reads TGTGCCAGCAGCTTAGGTGACGCCTACAATGAGCAGTTCTTC. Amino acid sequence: CASSLGDAYNEQFF. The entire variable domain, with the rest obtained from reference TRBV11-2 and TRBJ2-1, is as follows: EAGVAQSPRYKIIEKRQSVAFWCNPISGHATLYWYQQILGQGPKLLIQFQNNGVVDDSQLPKDRFSAERLKGVDSTLKIQPAKLEDSAVYLCASSLGDAYNEQFFGPGTRLTVL.

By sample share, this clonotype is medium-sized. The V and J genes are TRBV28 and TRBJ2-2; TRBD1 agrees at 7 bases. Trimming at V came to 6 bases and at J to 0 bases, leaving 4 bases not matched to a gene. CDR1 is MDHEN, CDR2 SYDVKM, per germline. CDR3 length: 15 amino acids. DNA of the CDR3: TGTGCCAGCAGATGGACAGGATCGAACACCGGGGAGCTGTTTTTT. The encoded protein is CASRWTGSNTGELFF.